This section outlines one TCR beta chain sequence together with its context. This sample was taken from a study of blood T cell repertoires in COVID-19. At the level of the study: The United States, Italy and Spain supplied acute and convalescent COVID-19 samples. PBMCs, B-cell-depleted T cells, or T cells were the source of the cDNA or gDNA that made up the material.

Per the study methods: Estimation of nucleated cell counts relied on the amplification of reference gene primers. Produced via immunoSEQ multiplex PCR; TCRdb's table is partial and in-frame only. V and J calls and clone size are given by that table; D and trimming were obtained from the DNA. This table holds roughly 96,000 clones, around 80% found once. The TCR was taken from a man aged 55-75 years with acute or convalescent COVID-19. The material sequenced was peripheral blood.

CDR3 sequence (DNA): TGTGCCAGCAGTCGACTAGCGGGGGCCAAAAACATTCAGTACTTC. This translates into CASSRLAGAKNIQYF. The chain has TRBV3-1 (or the pseudogene TRBV3-2) and TRBJ2-4; 11 positions agree with TRBD2. Germline lookup yields CDR1 LGHDT and CDR2 YNNKEL (reference sequence). V gave up 6 bases and J gave up 1 base; unmatched junction bases: 2. The CDR3 runs 15 residues.